Shown below are 18 T cell receptor beta chains from a single sample sequenced in a study of blood T cells in healthy people across ages. A second PCR, run for about 6 to 11 cycles, used a sample-barcoded 5' primer plus a J-beta primer mix. In TCRdb, the 5' RACE reads were re-called with MiXCR into one record per CDR3 protein. The table has about 580,000 distinct CDR3 sequences, more than 45% seen once. Sequencing was performed on blood. The receptors were sampled from a man at least 80 years old in good health.

This chain connects TRBV7-2 to TRBJ1-2; TRBD1 matches at 7 bases. The CDR3 sequence is 15 residues long. Trimming at V came to 5 bases and at J to 0 bases, leaving 6 bases not matched to a gene. The germline gives CDR1 SGHTA, CDR2 FQGNSA. The CDR3: CASSPRQGTNYGYTF. CDR3 sequence (DNA): TGTGCCAGCAGCCCAAGACAGGGTACTAACTATGGCTACACCTTC.

The sample holds a few counts of this clonotype. The CDR3 here is CASSVRDSDTQYF. CDR3 DNA: TGCGCCAGCAGCGTACGGGATTCAGATACGCAGTATTTT. J is TRBJ2-3 and V is TRBV4-3; TRBD2 might be the D (5 bases). The germline V and J ends were trimmed by 5 bases and 4 bases, with 10 bases remaining between them. Germline CDR1 reads LGHNA; CDR2 reads YSLEER. The CDR3 consists of 13 residues.

Note on this clonotype: A read error is possible here, since a much larger clone lies one base away. This chain connects TRBV6-6 to TRBJ1-2, with D uncertain. The CDR3 spans 15 residues. The germline CDR1 and CDR2 sequences are MNHNY and SVGAGI (reference sequence). Trimming pared 3 bases from V and 8 bases from J, leaving 19 bases between. The CDR3 nucleotides read TGTGCCAGCAGTTATGGCGTGGTGAGGGATGGAGGCTACACCTTC. It specifies CASSYGVVRDGGYTF.

The chain employs TRBV7-2 and TRBJ2-5; a weak D match, TRBD2 (6 bases). The germline CDR1 and CDR2 sequences are SGHTA and FQGNSA. This CDR3 has 15 residues. V gave up 4 bases and J gave up 7 bases, with 19 bases separating them. CDR3 amino acids: CASSSPGLLSGTQYF. CDR3 nucleotide sequence: TGTGCCAGCAGCTCTCCGGGACTCCTATCCGGGACCCAGTACTTC.

The chain recombines TRBV7-3 with TRBJ2-1, with 7 nucleotides matching TRBD2. V lost 5 bases to trimming and J lost 9 bases; unmatched junction nucleotides: 4. The CDR3 is made up of 12 amino acids. Germline CDR1 is SGHTA and CDR2 is FQGTGA. The CDR3 DNA follows: TGTGCCAGCAGCCAATGGGGGGGTGAGCAGTTCTTC. Encoded protein: CASSQWGGEQFF.

This clonotype was seen ten or more times. The chain employs TRBV3-1 and TRBJ1-2, with D uncertain. Germline V gene lookup returns CDR1 LGHDT and CDR2 YNNKEL (reference sequence). Trimming cost V 1 base and J 7 bases, with 19 bases left between them. This CDR3 region has 16 residues. In DNA form, the CDR3 reads TGTGCCAGCAGCCAAGTTCCAAGAGGAGGAGCTGGTGGCTACACCTTC. Protein product: CASSQVPRGGAGGYTF.

For this clonotype: Sequence at one end of the junction differs from germline and may be a read error. The rearrangement links TRBV6-2 or TRBV6-3 to TRBJ2-1; the D gene is possibly TRBD2 (5 bases). The V gene's germline CDR1 is MNHEY and CDR2 SVGEGT. The CDR3 spans 16 residues. The CDR3 DNA sequence: TGTGCCAGCAGCTACGGCCTCAGGAGGCTCTACAATGGGCAGTTCTTC. It encodes CASSYGLRRLYNGQFF.

The rearrangement links TRBV7-9 to TRBJ1-2; D is undetermined. Germline V gives CDR1 SEHNR, CDR2 FQNEAQ (reference sequence). The CDR3 extends over 12 amino acids. The germline V and J ends were trimmed by 6 bases and 7 bases, with 12 bases remaining between them. The CDR3 region is CASSLLASGYTF. CDR3 bases: TGTGCCAGCAGTTTGCTGGCCTCTGGCTACACCTTC.

This CDR3 is CAIPLVSYEQYF. Written as DNA, the CDR3 is TGTGCCATCCCCCTAGTCTCCTACGAGCAGTACTTC. The V call is TRBV10-3, the J call TRBJ2-7; D gene ambiguous. Germline lookup yields CDR1 ENHRY and CDR2 SYGVKD. Trimming shortened V by 8 bases and J by 0 bases, and 8 bases separated the two germline ends. This CDR3 spans 12 amino acids.

Concerning this clonotype: This may come from a read error, since a much larger clone is one base off. The chain links TRBV29-1 to TRBJ2-5; TRBD1 is a possible D gene (6 bases). Germline V gene data show CDR1 as SQVTM and CDR2 as ANQGSEA. The CDR3 contains 12 residues. The CDR3 DNA is TGCCGCGTGATGACAGGTCAAGAGACCCAGTACTTC. This codes for CRVMTGQETQYF.

This clonotype was seen more than once but under ten times. This chain joins TRBV4-2 and TRBJ2-7; no reliable D call. The CDR3 length is 15 residues. Germline assignment: CDR1 LGHNA and CDR2 YNFKEQ. The V gene lost 1 base and the J gene lost 6 bases, with 16 bases spanning the gap. The CDR3: CASSQGARVLGEQYF. The CDR3 coding sequence is TGTGCCAGCAGCCAAGGGGCCCGGGTCTTAGGCGAGCAGTACTTC.

This clonotype was seen only a few times. V usage is TRBV7-9 and J usage is TRBJ2-5; no clear D gene. Trimming shortened V by 2 bases and J by 4 bases, and 14 bases separated the two germline ends. Germline lookup yields CDR1 SEHNR and CDR2 FQNEAQ (reference sequence). The CDR3 covers 15 residues. Here the CDR3 reads CASSLLQPKRETQYF. The DNA of the CDR3 is TGTGCCAGCAGCTTATTACAGCCGAAAAGAGAGACCCAGTACTTC.

The chain is built from TRBV5-1 and TRBJ1-1, with 7 bases matching TRBD1. The CDR3 consists of 13 residues. Germline values: CDR1 SGHRS, CDR2 YFSETQ. Trimming removed 6 bases from V and 4 bases from J; junction bases left unmatched: 6. This CDR3 reads CASKTGPATEAFF. The DNA for the CDR3 is TGCGCCAGCAAGACAGGGCCGGCCACTGAAGCTTTCTTT.

This clonotype was observed many times. This chain uses TRBV6-6 with TRBJ2-1; D is possibly TRBD2 (7 bases). Trimming removed 6 bases from V and 9 bases from J, with 21 bases in between. The CDR3 is 15 amino acids. The germline V gene encodes CDR1 MNHNY and CDR2 SVGAGI (reference sequence). CDR3 sequence (DNA): TGTGCCAGCAGCTCCCTGGGGGCGGGGGTAATTGAGCAGTTCTTC. Translating it yields CASSSLGAGVIEQFF.

This clonotype was recorded a few times. The V and J genes are TRBV7-9 and TRBJ1-2; 9 nucleotides match TRBD1. The V segment lost 4 bases and the J segment 0 bases; nucleotides outside the gene matches: 15. The CDR3 is 19 amino acids. Germline V lookup: CDR1 SEHNR, CDR2 FQNEAQ (reference sequence). The CDR3 DNA follows: TGTGCCAGCAGCTCTGACTTCCGGGACAGGGTAGGGACTAACTATGGCTACACCTTC. This gives the protein CASSSDFRDRVGTNYGYTF.

The table lists this clonotype with a count of one. The rearrangement uses TRBV2 and TRBJ2-2; D may correspond to TRBD1 or TRBD2 (6 bases each). V was shortened by 4 bases and J by 3 bases, with 9 bases between the two germline ends. The CDR3 runs 14 residues. The germline gives CDR1 SNHLY, CDR2 FYNNEI. CDR3 in amino acids: CASSAGAYTGELFF. Written as DNA, the CDR3 is TGTGCCAGCAGTGCGGGGGCCTACACCGGGGAGCTGTTTTTT.

The rearrangement joins TRBV29-1 to TRBJ2-7; 8 bases are shared with TRBD2. J gave up 6 bases and V 4 bases, and 8 bases lay outside the gene matches. The germline V gene has CDR1 SQVTM and CDR2 ANQGSEA. CDR3 length equals 13 residues. CDR3 sequence: CSVVAGGHGEQYF. The CDR3 DNA follows: TGCAGCGTTGTTGCGGGAGGCCACGGCGAGCAGTACTTC.

The chain employs TRBV6-1 and TRBJ1-1; no clear D. The germline gives CDR1 MNHNS, CDR2 SASEGT. Trimming removed 4 bases from V and 2 bases from J, with 11 bases in between. CDR3 length: 14 residues. CDR3 residues: CASSVGGPNTEAFF. The CDR3 bases are TGTGCCAGCAGTGTGGGAGGGCCAAACACTGAAGCTTTCTTT.